This TCR beta chain was identified during a study of vaccination and CD4 T cells after COVID-19. Notes on this clonotype: Its antigen is unidentified.

Specified treatment: 10-day PBMC culture with coronavirus spike peptide pools or control peptides (ViraFEST assay). Trimming left V 5 bases short and J 9 bases short, with 18 bases between. This CDR3 has 14 amino acids. Germline CDR1 is SEHNR and CDR2 is FQNEAQ (reference sequence). Oncomine TCR Beta short-read sequencing was applied to DNA from cultured CD4+ T cells. TCRdb analysed the PCR reads with MiXCR anew, one entry per CDR3 protein. The table includes about 25,000 distinct CDR3 sequences, 58% detected once. The chain is built from TRBV7-9 and TRBJ2-3; tentative D call: TRBD2 (5 bases). The sample taken for sequencing was CD4+ T cells from blood, cultured in vitro. The sequence was obtained from a human donor who had recovered from COVID-19. The CDR3 DNA sequence: TGTGCCAGCAGCCCCCGGGATAGTCGAAGGACGCAGTATTTT. This gives the protein CASSPRDSRRTQYF.